Given below is one TCR beta chain in context. Its specificity is unknown. Germline V gives CDR1 GTSNPN, CDR2 SVGIG (reference sequence). The CDR3 consists of 11 residues. These data are taken from a study of T cell responses to AZD1222 COVID-19 vaccine. Points from the study as a whole: Epitopes outside B.1.351 and B.1.1.7 mutated regions reportedly drew nearly half of spike TCRs. Mapped onto spike, vaccine-associated CD4 TCRs spanned it and were dominant at 160-218 and 743-854.

Data came from immunoSEQ multiplex PCR; TCRdb stores just in-frame clones and leaves some out. The table records about 130,000 clones, roughly nine tenths of them present only once. The clonotype originates from an adult in good health. J is TRBJ1-2 and V is TRBV30; D not certain. The sequenced sample was peripheral blood, obtained on day 0 of AZD1222 vaccination. The CDR3 here is CACQSNYGYTF. In DNA, the CDR3 is TGTGCATGCCAGTCTAACTATGGCTACACCTTC. Looking up the rest from reference TRBV30 and TRBJ1-2 gives the full variable domain: SQTIHQWPATLVQPVGSPLSLECTVEGTSNPNLYWYRQAAGRGLQLLFYSVGIGQISSEVPQNLSASRPQDRQFILSSKKLLLSDSGFYLCACQSNYGYTFGSGTRLTVV.